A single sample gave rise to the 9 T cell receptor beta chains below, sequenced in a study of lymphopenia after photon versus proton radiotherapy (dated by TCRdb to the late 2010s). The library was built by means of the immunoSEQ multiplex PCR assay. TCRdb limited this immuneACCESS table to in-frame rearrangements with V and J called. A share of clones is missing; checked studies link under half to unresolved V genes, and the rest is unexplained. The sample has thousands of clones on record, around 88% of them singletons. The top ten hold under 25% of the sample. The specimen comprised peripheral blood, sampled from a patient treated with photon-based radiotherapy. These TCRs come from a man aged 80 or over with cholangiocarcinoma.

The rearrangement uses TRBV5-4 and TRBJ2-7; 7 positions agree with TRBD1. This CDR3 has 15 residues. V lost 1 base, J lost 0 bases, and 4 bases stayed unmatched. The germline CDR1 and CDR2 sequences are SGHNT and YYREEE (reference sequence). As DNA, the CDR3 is TGTGCCAGCAGCTTGTTGACAGGGCCCTCCTACGAGCAGTACTTC. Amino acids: CASSLLTGPSYEQYF. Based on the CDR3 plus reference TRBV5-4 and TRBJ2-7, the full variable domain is ETGVTQSPTHLIKTRGQQVTLRCSSQSGHNTVSWYQQALGQGPQFIFQYYREEENGRGNFPPRFSGLQFPNYSSELNVNALELDDSALYLCASSLLTGPSYEQYFGPGTRLTVT.

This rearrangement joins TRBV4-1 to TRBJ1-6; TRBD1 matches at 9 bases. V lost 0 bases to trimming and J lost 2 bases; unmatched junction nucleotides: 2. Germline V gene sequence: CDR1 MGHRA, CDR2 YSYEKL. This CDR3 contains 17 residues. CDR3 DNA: TGCGCCAGCAGCCAAGATACAGGGGGCCCCTATAATTCACCCCTCCACTTT. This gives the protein CASSQDTGGPYNSPLHF.

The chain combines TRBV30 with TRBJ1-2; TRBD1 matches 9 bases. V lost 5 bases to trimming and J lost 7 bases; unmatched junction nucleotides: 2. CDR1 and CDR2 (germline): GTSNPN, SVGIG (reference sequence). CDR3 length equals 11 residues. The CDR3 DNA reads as TGTGCCTGGGGGACAGGGCGTGGCTACACCTTC. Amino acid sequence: CAWGTGRGYTF.

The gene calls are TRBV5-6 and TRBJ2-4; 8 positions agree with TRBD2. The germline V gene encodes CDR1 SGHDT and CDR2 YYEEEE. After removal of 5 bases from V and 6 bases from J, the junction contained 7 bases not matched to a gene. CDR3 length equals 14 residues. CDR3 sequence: CASSILAEVNIQYF. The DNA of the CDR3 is TGTGCCAGCAGTATACTAGCGGAAGTAAACATTCAGTACTTC.

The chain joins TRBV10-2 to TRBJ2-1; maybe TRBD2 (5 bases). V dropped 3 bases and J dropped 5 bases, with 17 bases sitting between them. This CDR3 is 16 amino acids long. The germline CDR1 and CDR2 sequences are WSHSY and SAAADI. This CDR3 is CASSDQASWVHNEQFF. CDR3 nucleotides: TGCGCCAGCAGTGATCAGGCTAGCTGGGTGCACAATGAGCAGTTCTTC.

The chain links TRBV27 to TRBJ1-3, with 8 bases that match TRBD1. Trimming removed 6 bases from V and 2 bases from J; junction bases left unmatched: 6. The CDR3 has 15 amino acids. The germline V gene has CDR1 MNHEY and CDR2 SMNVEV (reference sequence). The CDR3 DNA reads TGTGCCAGCAGGGGCGACAGGGGCACTGGAAACACCATATATTTT. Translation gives CASRGDRGTGNTIYF.

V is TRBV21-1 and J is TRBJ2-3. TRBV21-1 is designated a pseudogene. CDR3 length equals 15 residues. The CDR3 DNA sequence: TGTGCCAGCAGCAAAGGGACCGCGGTGGGAGATACGCAGTATTTT. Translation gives CASSKGTAVGDTQYF.

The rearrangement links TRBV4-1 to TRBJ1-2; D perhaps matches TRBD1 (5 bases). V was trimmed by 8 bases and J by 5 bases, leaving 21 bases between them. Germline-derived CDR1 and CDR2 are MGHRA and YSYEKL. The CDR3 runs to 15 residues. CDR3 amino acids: CASRDPQGLGYGYTF. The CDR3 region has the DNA TGCGCCAGCCGCGACCCTCAGGGATTAGGGTATGGCTACACCTTC.

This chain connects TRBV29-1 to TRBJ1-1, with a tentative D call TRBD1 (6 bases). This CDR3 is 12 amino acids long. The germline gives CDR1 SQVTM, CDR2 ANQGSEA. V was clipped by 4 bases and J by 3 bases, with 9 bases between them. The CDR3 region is CSVVSGDTEAFF. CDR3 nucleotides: TGCAGCGTTGTATCAGGGGACACTGAAGCTTTCTTT.